This T cell receptor (beta chain) was sequenced for a study of blood T cell repertoires in COVID-19. Overall study: From T cells, B-cell-depleted T cells, or PBMCs came the material, which was cDNA or gDNA.

The CDR3 runs to 16 residues. Germline V lookup: CDR1 SGHVS, CDR2 FQNEAQ. After removal of 7 bases from V and 2 bases from J, the junction contained 8 bases not matched to a gene. Study processing details: Quantification of nucleated cells was approximated via reference gene primer amplification. Data came from immunoSEQ multiplex PCR; TCRdb stores just in-frame clones and leaves some out. The V and J calls and the clone size are those of that table, but D and trimming were determined from the DNA. Of under 250,000 clones listed, around 82% are singletons. This TCR was sampled from a man between 40 and 49 years old with active or convalescent COVID-19. The V and J genes are TRBV7-8 and TRBJ2-6; 7 bases align to TRBD2. The sequenced material came from peripheral blood. The CDR3 region has the DNA TGTGCCAGCAACCTTCTGGGGGGGGCTGGGGCCAACGTCCTGACTTTC. Protein sequence: CASNLLGGAGANVLTF. The full variable domain, rest sourced from reference TRBV7-8 and TRBJ2-6, is GAGVSQSPRYKVAKRGQDVALRCDPISGHVSLFWYQQALGQGPEFLTYFQNEAQLDKSGLPSDRFFAERPEGSVSTLKIQRTQQEDSAVYLCASNLLGGAGANVLTFGAGSRLTVL.